This TCR beta chain is drawn from a study of human T cells and chemical hapten exposure (dated by TCRdb to about 2021). Background for the entire study: For sensitization, 2% DPC in acetone was applied to a 2 cm by 2 cm area of upper inner arm skin. Throughout the study period of roughly five months, patients also received therapeutic DPC doses to the scalp every week. Patch testing was done on the upper back using Finn chambers containing 0.01% DPC, and results were scored after 6 days according to International Contact Dermatitis Research Group standards. The patient cohort, mostly female, included alopecia areata with under or over 50% scalp involvement, alopecia totalis and alopecia universalis. Libraries were pooled for sequencing, and variation in per-sample TCR yields was attributed mainly to small differences in library volumes within the pool. This study followed changes in the peripheral blood TCR repertoire in vivo during primary and secondary sensitization of alopecia patients to the hapten diphenylcyclopropenone (DPC). Patient blood was sampled pre-sensitization (week 0) and at 2, 6 and about 24 weeks after DPC sensitization. Under 30 alopecia patients gave blood for TCR sequencing at one to four time points (pre-sensitization, 2, 6 and 24 weeks). The research as a whole found: Because all patients had alopecia, a presumed autoimmune disease, the immune response of the patients might differ from that of healthy individuals. A positive correlation was found between the number of PT1 expanded TCRs and patch test score, with significance reached at thresholds 8, 16 and 32 but not 4. Expanded TCRs formed significantly more large CDR3 similarity clusters than pre-sensitization or healthy control sets, consistent with antigen-driven responses. Repeated subsampling changed both the strength of the expansion versus patch-test correlation and the threshold at which that correlation became significant. No change with DPC sensitization was found in the number of TCRs above 1 in 1000 frequency, and no evidence of global repertoire structure alterations was found.

This clonotype appeared a few times. Its binding antigen is unknown. The input lacks base qualities; no much larger clone sits a single base away. The receptor library was made with RACE. Sequencer: NextSeq 500. Library preparation attached unique molecular identifiers to individual cDNA molecules for quantitative, reproducible TCR counting. From each blood RNA sample, both TCR alpha and TCR beta chains were sequenced. On the authors' methods: The median number of TCRs per sample was 90,000 to 100,000, ranging from about 20,000 to 750,000. V, J and CDR3 annotation of the TCR reads was carried out using the Decombinator software suite. For the PS versus PT1 abundance plots, all samples were subsampled to the same number of TCRs (28,000). TCRs were defined as expanded if absent before sensitization and observed at least eight times at the 2-week time point. Through fastp at Q25 and MiXCR, TCRdb rebuilt clones from the public reads, retaining in-frame beta chains. Each CDR3 protein appears once, grouped with its most common genes and DNA. The V and J calls were determined by TCRdb, not by the authors. The sample has 270,000 or so distinct CDR3 sequences on record, roughly 7.7% of them singletons. The top ten hold about 1.1% of the sample.

A distance of 4 bases separates the germline ends of V and J, which lose 5 bases and 2 bases respectively. The CDR3 measures 11 amino acids from cysteine to phenylalanine. The entry retains the CDR3 DNA only, 33 bases that are in frame from base 1. Via the germline V gene (reference sequence), CDR1 is SEHNR and CDR2 FQNEAQ. The sample's time point label, in plain terms: pre-sensitization, week 0. The label giving this sample's treatment or condition can be read as: therapeutic diphenylcyclopropenone sensitization with weekly scalp DPC. At every patch-test visit, the blood draw took place before the patch test was put on. Patients were eligible if aged 18 to 70, diagnosed with alopecia and judged suitable for DPC therapy, and pregnant patients were excluded. Unfractionated whole blood was collected in Tempus Blood RNA tubes, and total RNA was extracted from that blood.

This TCR was sampled from a man aged 18 to 29 with alopecia areata. Some clones in this sample may be carry-over from other donors' samples. Specimen: whole blood, collected in connection with sensitization to the hapten diphenylcyclopropenone (DPC). The V and J genes are TRBV7-9 and TRBJ2-7; the D gene cannot be resolved reliably. The CDR3 region: CASSPAYEQYF. The nucleotide sequence is TGTGCCAGCAGCCCAGCCTACGAGCAGTACTTC.